These T cell receptor beta chains were read from a single sample in a study of T-cell memory formation after mild COVID-19. TCRdb re-called the 5' RACE reads with MiXCR, one entry per CDR3 protein. The repertoire includes about 110,000 distinct CDR3 sequences, about 18% of them detected once, and 28% sits in the top ten. Sequenced material: PBMCs or a T cell subset sorted from them (not recorded which). All receptors derive from an adult woman who had mild COVID-19 (a few samples of this study predate the infection). Cell type and time point are not known. Both conserved end residues are part of each CDR3. Fields, in order: J gene, clone size, V gene, D gene, CDR3 DNA, CDR3 protein. D genes are given only for firm matches. Clone size is stated in some rows and not others, as once, few, many or a class when expanded.

j_call: TRBJ1-1
clone_size: few
v_call: TRBV30
d_call: -
cdr3_nt: TGTGCCTGGAGTGTACAAGGGAACACTGAAGCTTTCTTT
cdr3_aa: CAWSVQGNTEAFF

j_call: TRBJ2-1
clone_size: many
v_call: TRBV7-9
d_call: TRBD2
cdr3_nt: TGTGCCAGCAGCTTAGTAGCGGGACTACCTAATAACAATGAGCAGTTCTTC
cdr3_aa: CASSLVAGLPNNNEQFF

j_call: TRBJ1-1
clone_size: few
v_call: TRBV9
d_call: -
cdr3_nt: TGTGCCAGCAGCGTAGATGGGGGGCCGACTGAAGCTTTCTTT
cdr3_aa: CASSVDGGPTEAFF

j_call: TRBJ2-7
clone_size: -
v_call: TRBV24-1
d_call: TRBD2
cdr3_nt: TGTGCCACCAGTGATAAGCGGGGCGCCTACGAGCAGTACTTC
cdr3_aa: CATSDKRGAYEQYF

j_call: TRBJ2-1
clone_size: -
v_call: TRBV24-1
d_call: -
cdr3_nt: TGTGCCACCGCCTCCGGGACACCTGTCACTGAGCAGTTCTTC
cdr3_aa: CATASGTPVTEQFF

j_call: TRBJ2-3
clone_size: few
v_call: TRBV28
d_call: -
cdr3_nt: TGTGCCAGCAGCCCCCCTTGGGGGGTGGGGACAGATACGCAGTATTTT
cdr3_aa: CASSPPWGVGTDTQYF

j_call: TRBJ1-1
clone_size: few
v_call: TRBV29-1
d_call: -
cdr3_nt: TGCAGCGCCGACAGTAACACTGAAGCTTTCTTT
cdr3_aa: CSADSNTEAFF

j_call: TRBJ2-1
clone_size: -
v_call: TRBV29-1
d_call: -
cdr3_nt: TGCAGCGTCTCAGGGAGTTTAGACAATGAGCAGTTCTTC
cdr3_aa: CSVSGSLDNEQFF

j_call: TRBJ2-2
clone_size: few
v_call: TRBV7-8
d_call: -
cdr3_nt: TGTGCCAGCAGCAAGGACATTTACACCGGGGAGCTGTTTTTT
cdr3_aa: CASSKDIYTGELFF

j_call: TRBJ2-3
clone_size: -
v_call: TRBV20-1
d_call: TRBD2
cdr3_nt: TGCAGCCGACTAGCGCTTAGCACAGATACGCAGTATTTT
cdr3_aa: CSRLALSTDTQYF

j_call: TRBJ2-1
clone_size: many
v_call: TRBV11-2
d_call: -
cdr3_nt: TGTGCCAGCAGCCGTCAGGGTTGGGATGAGCAGTTCTTC
cdr3_aa: CASSRQGWDEQFF

j_call: TRBJ2-7
clone_size: few
v_call: TRBV20-1
d_call: TRBD2
cdr3_nt: TGCAGTGCTAGAGATGCCAGGGGACTAGCGGGAGGGGGCGGCTACGAGCAGTACTTC
cdr3_aa: CSARDARGLAGGGGYEQYF

j_call: TRBJ2-3
clone_size: -
v_call: TRBV7-6
d_call: TRBD2
cdr3_nt: TGTGCCAGCAGCTTAGAAGCGGGAGTTACAGATACGCAGTATTTT
cdr3_aa: CASSLEAGVTDTQYF

j_call: TRBJ1-2
clone_size: few
v_call: TRBV24-1
d_call: TRBD1
cdr3_nt: TGTGCCACCAGTGACCCGGGACAGGTCCGGGGCTACACCTTC
cdr3_aa: CATSDPGQVRGYTF

j_call: TRBJ2-7
clone_size: few
v_call: TRBV25-1
d_call: TRBD1
cdr3_nt: TGTGCCAGCAGTGAATATACAGGGGGCTACGAGCAGTACTTC
cdr3_aa: CASSEYTGGYEQYF

j_call: TRBJ2-7
clone_size: few
v_call: TRBV5-1
d_call: TRBD1
cdr3_nt: TGCGCCAGCAGCTTGGACAGGGGGTGGTACGAGCAGTACTTC
cdr3_aa: CASSLDRGWYEQYF

j_call: TRBJ2-7
clone_size: few
v_call: TRBV6-5
d_call: -
cdr3_nt: TGTGCCAGCAGTTACTCCCCAGGGGAGACCTACGAGCAGTACTTC
cdr3_aa: CASSYSPGETYEQYF

j_call: TRBJ2-5
clone_size: once
v_call: TRBV4-1
d_call: TRBD1
cdr3_nt: TGCGCCAGCAGCTGGAGCGACCGGGACAGTCTGTTTCAAGAGACCCAGTACTTC
cdr3_aa: CASSWSDRDSLFQETQYF

j_call: TRBJ2-5
clone_size: once
v_call: TRBV4-1
d_call: TRBD2
cdr3_nt: TGCGCCAGCAGCCAAGATAGAGGGAGGGAAGAGACCCAGTACTTC
cdr3_aa: CASSQDRGREETQYF

j_call: TRBJ1-1
clone_size: few
v_call: TRBV5-1
d_call: -
cdr3_nt: TGCGCCAGCAGCTTGGTAGACAGGAACACTGAAGCTTTCTTT
cdr3_aa: CASSLVDRNTEAFF

j_call: TRBJ1-6
clone_size: -
v_call: TRBV6-4
d_call: -
cdr3_nt: TGTGCCAGCAGTGACTCTTCGAGAGGAGATAATTCACCCCTCCACTTT
cdr3_aa: CASSDSSRGDNSPLHF

j_call: TRBJ2-1
clone_size: few
v_call: TRBV4-1
d_call: -
cdr3_nt: TGCGCCAGCAGCCAAGCGGGTTCCTACAATGAGCAGTTCTTC
cdr3_aa: CASSQAGSYNEQFF

j_call: TRBJ2-1
clone_size: -
v_call: TRBV29-1
d_call: TRBD2
cdr3_nt: TGCAGCGTTCCAGCGGGAATAAGCTCCTACAATGAGCAGTTCTTC
cdr3_aa: CSVPAGISSYNEQFF

j_call: TRBJ2-2
clone_size: -
v_call: TRBV4-1
d_call: TRBD2
cdr3_nt: TGCGCCAGCAGCCGGGAGGGCCCGGAAGGGGAGCTGTTTTTT
cdr3_aa: CASSREGPEGELFF

j_call: TRBJ1-1
clone_size: few
v_call: TRBV12-3/TRBV12-4
d_call: TRBD1
cdr3_nt: TGTGCCAGCAGTGACCGACAGGGAGGGACTGAAGCTTTCTTT
cdr3_aa: CASSDRQGGTEAFF

j_call: TRBJ1-4
clone_size: -
v_call: TRBV29-1
d_call: -
cdr3_nt: TGCAGCGCCAACGAGGCAACTAATGAAAAACTGTTTTTT
cdr3_aa: CSANEATNEKLFF

j_call: TRBJ2-1
clone_size: -
v_call: TRBV29-1
d_call: -
cdr3_nt: TGCAGCGTTGAAGTCCCCGGCGCTTACAATGAGCAGTTCTTC
cdr3_aa: CSVEVPGAYNEQFF

j_call: TRBJ2-3
clone_size: -
v_call: TRBV30
d_call: -
cdr3_nt: TGTGCCTGGAGTGCCTCCGATTGGGAAGATACGCAGTATTTT
cdr3_aa: CAWSASDWEDTQYF

j_call: TRBJ2-3
clone_size: -
v_call: TRBV7-8
d_call: -
cdr3_nt: TGTGCCAGCAGCTTAGTCATTGGGAGCACAGATACGCAGTATTTT
cdr3_aa: CASSLVIGSTDTQYF

j_call: TRBJ1-3
clone_size: -
v_call: TRBV9
d_call: -
cdr3_nt: TGTGCCAGCAGCGCGGACGGGCACTCTGGAAACACCATATATTTT
cdr3_aa: CASSADGHSGNTIYF

j_call: TRBJ2-1
clone_size: few
v_call: TRBV5-1
d_call: -
cdr3_nt: TGCGCCAGCAGCTTGGTAGCGGATAAGGGGGTTGAGCAGTTCTTC
cdr3_aa: CASSLVADKGVEQFF

j_call: TRBJ2-1
clone_size: -
v_call: TRBV2
d_call: -
cdr3_nt: -
cdr3_aa: CASSSSGLVEQFF

j_call: TRBJ2-7
clone_size: -
v_call: TRBV4-3
d_call: -
cdr3_nt: TGCGCCAGCAGCCAACGGGCAGGTGGTAACTACGAGCAGTACTTC
cdr3_aa: CASSQRAGGNYEQYF

j_call: TRBJ2-7
clone_size: -
v_call: TRBV7-9
d_call: TRBD2
cdr3_nt: TGTGCCAGCAGCTCGCCCCGGACTAGCGACTCCTACGAGCAGTACTTC
cdr3_aa: CASSSPRTSDSYEQYF

j_call: TRBJ2-7
clone_size: -
v_call: TRBV10-3
d_call: TRBD2
cdr3_nt: TGTGCCATCAGTGAGCCTAGCGGGAGCTCCTACGAGCAGTACTTC
cdr3_aa: CAISEPSGSSYEQYF

j_call: TRBJ2-5
clone_size: few
v_call: TRBV30
d_call: -
cdr3_nt: TGTGCCTGGAGGTTGTATCAAGAGACCCAGTACTTC
cdr3_aa: CAWRLYQETQYF

j_call: TRBJ2-1
clone_size: few
v_call: TRBV7-3
d_call: -
cdr3_nt: TGTGCCAGCAGCTTAAGTGGGGAGGCGCCGGTCCATGAGCAGTTCTTC
cdr3_aa: CASSLSGEAPVHEQFF

j_call: TRBJ2-5
clone_size: once
v_call: TRBV24-1
d_call: TRBD1
cdr3_nt: TGTGCCACCAGTGATCTCGGACAGGGGCAAGAGACCCAGTACTTC
cdr3_aa: CATSDLGQGQETQYF

j_call: TRBJ2-1
clone_size: -
v_call: TRBV5-6
d_call: TRBD2
cdr3_nt: TGTGCCAGCAGCTTGAGGGCGGGAGAGGAGCAGTTCTTC
cdr3_aa: CASSLRAGEEQFF

j_call: TRBJ1-1
clone_size: few
v_call: TRBV3-1
d_call: TRBD1
cdr3_nt: TGTGCCAGCAGCCAGATAAACACAGGGGCTCAGAACACTGAAGCTTTCTTT
cdr3_aa: CASSQINTGAQNTEAFF